What follows is one TCR beta chain and its context. As yet, its antigen is unknown. Trimming at V came to 0 bases and at J to 2 bases, leaving 8 bases not matched to a gene. The CDR3 sequence is 17 residues long. Germline V gene data show CDR1 as SGHRS and CDR2 as YFSETQ. This sample was taken from a study of T cell repertoires in cytomegalovirus infection. The study's findings and limits: In two of eight donors, the top clonotype was HLA-C-restricted CMV-specific.

TCRdb re-called the reads with MiXCR, one entry per CDR3 protein. The data hold some 400,000 distinct CDR3 sequences, with roughly 30% observed a single time. V usage is TRBV5-1 and J usage is TRBJ2-5; 9 nucleotides line up with TRBD2. This clonotype was obtained from a human donor in good health (CMV status not recorded). Some clones in this sample may be carry-over from other donors' samples. The sequencing input was PBMCs. This chain's CDR3 is CASSLAVGSGGQETQYF. Written as DNA, the CDR3 is TGCGCCAGCAGCTTGGCCGTCGGTAGCGGGGGACAAGAGACCCAGTACTTC.